This T cell receptor (beta chain) was sequenced in a study of cytomegalovirus exposure and HLA in healthy donors. The PCR ran on 60 Vbeta and 13 Jbeta primers. Libraries were prepared by immunoSEQ multiplex PCR; TCRdb keeps only in-frame clonotypes and omits some of them. The profile covers more than 110,000 clones, with around three quarters appearing a single time and roughly 0.87% taken by the ten largest. This clone appeared a few times. This CDR3 has 14 amino acids. Trimming took 5 bases from V and 3 from J; bases not matched to a gene: 3. Germline lookup yields CDR1 LNHDA and CDR2 SQIVND (reference sequence).

The receptor's source is a young man in good health and CMV-seronegative. This chain links TRBV19 with TRBJ2-1, with TRBD1 matching over 8 bases. Specimen: PBMCs. Here the CDR3 DNA reads TGTGCCAGTAGTGCCGGGACAGGCTACAATGAGCAGTTCTTC. Its translation is CASSAGTGYNEQFF.